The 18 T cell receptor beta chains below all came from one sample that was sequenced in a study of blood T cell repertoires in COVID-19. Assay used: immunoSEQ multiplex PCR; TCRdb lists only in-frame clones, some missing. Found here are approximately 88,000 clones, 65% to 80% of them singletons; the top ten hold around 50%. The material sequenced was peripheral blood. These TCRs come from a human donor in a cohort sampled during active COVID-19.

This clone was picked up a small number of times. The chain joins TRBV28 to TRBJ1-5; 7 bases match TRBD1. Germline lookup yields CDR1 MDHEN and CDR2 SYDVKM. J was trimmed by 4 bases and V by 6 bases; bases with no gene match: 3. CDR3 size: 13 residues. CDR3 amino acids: CASRLQGNQPQHF. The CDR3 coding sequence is TGTGCCAGCAGGCTACAGGGGAATCAGCCCCAGCATTTT.

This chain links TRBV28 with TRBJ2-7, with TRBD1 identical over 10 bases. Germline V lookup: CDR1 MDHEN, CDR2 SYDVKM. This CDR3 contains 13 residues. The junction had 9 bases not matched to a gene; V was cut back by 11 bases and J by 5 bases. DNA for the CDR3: TGTGCCGGCTCGGGACAGGGGATCCACGAGCAGTACTTC. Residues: CAGSGQGIHEQYF.

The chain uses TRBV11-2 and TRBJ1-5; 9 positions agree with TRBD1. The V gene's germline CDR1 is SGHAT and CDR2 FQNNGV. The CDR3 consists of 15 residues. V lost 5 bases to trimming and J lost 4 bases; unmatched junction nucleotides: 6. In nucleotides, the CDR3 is TGTGCCAGCAGCGCTGGACAGGGGTGGAATCAGCCCCAGCATTTT. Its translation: CASSAGQGWNQPQHF.

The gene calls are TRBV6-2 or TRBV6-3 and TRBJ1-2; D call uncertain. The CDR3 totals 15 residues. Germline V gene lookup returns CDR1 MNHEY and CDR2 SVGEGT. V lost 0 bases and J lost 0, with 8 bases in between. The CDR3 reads CASSYSRASNYGYTF. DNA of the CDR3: TGTGCCAGCAGTTACTCCCGCGCTTCTAACTATGGCTACACCTTC.

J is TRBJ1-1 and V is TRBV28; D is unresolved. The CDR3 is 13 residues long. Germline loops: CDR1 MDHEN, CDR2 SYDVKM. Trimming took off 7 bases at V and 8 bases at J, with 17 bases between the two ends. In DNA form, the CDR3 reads TGTGCCAGCAATCTTAGGAGGGTGGGGGAAGCTTTCTTT. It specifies CASNLRRVGEAFF.

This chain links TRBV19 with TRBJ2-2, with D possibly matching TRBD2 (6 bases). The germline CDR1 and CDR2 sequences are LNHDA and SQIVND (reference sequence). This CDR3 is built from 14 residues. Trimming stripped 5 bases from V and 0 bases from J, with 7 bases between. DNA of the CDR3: TGTGCCAGTAGTCAGCGGGCGAACACCGGGGAGCTGTTTTTT. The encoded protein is CASSQRANTGELFF.

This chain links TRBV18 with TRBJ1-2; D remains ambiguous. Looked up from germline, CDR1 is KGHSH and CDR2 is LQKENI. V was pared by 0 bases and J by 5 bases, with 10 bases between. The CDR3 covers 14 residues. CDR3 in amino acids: CASSPPNRPYGYTF. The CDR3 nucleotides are TGTGCCAGCTCACCACCGAACAGACCTTATGGCTACACCTTC.

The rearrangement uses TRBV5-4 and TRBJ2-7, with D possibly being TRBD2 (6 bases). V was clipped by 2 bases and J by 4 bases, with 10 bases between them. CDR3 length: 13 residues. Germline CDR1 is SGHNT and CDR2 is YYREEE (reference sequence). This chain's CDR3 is CASSFEGRYEQYF. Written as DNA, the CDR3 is TGTGCCAGCAGCTTCGAGGGGAGGTACGAGCAGTACTTC.

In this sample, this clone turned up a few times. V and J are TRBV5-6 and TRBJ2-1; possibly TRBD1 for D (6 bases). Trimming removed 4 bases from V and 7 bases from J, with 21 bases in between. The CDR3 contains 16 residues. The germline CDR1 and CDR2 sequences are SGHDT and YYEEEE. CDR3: CASSLPGQGLWNEQFF. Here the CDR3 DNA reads TGTGCCAGCAGCCTTCCGGGGCAGGGGCTATGGAATGAGCAGTTCTTC.

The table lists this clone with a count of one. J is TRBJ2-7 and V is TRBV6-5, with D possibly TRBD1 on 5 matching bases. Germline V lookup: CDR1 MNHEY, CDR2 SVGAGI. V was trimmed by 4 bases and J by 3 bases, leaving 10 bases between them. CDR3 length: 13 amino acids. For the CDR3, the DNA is TGTGCCAGCAGTTTGGGCACAGGCTACGAGCAGTACTTC. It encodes CASSLGTGYEQYF.

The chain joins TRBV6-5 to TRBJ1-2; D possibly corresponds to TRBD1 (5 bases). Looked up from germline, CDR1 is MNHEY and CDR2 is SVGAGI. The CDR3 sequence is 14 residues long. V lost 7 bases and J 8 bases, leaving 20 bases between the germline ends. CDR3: CASKKVGRQGGYTF. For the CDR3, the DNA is TGTGCCAGCAAAAAGGTGGGCCGCCAGGGAGGCTACACCTTC.

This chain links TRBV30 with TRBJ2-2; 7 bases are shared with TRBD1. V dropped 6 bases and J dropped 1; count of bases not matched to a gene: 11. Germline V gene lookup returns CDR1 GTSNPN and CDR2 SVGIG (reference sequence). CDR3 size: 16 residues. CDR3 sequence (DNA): TGTGCCTGCCCGAGGACAGGACCGCTGAACACCGGGGAGCTGTTTTTT. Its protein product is CACPRTGPLNTGELFF.

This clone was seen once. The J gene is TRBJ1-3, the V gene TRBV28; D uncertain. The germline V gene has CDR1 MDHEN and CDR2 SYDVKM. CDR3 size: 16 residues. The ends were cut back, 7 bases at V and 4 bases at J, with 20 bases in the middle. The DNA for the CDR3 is TGTGCCAGCAAAGGGAGATCTGGTCGGCGCGGAAACACCATATATTTT. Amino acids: CASKGRSGRRGNTIYF.

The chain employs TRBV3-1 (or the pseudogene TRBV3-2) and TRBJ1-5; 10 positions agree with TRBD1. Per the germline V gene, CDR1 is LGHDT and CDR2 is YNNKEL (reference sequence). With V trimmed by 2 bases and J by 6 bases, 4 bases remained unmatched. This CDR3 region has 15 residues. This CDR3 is CASSQTGQGTQPQHF. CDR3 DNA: TGTGCCAGCAGCCAAACGGGACAGGGGACTCAGCCCCAGCATTTT.

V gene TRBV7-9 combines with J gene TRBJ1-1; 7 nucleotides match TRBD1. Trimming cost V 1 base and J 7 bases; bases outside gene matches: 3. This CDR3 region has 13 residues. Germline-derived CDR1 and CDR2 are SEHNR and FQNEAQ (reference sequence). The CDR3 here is CASSLGAGGEAFF. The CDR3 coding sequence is TGTGCCAGCAGCTTAGGGGCAGGGGGTGAAGCTTTCTTT.

This chain's CDR3 is CASSLSLQETQYF. The CDR3 DNA reads as TGTGCCAGCAGCCTCAGTTTGCAAGAGACCCAGTACTTC. This chain joins TRBV7-6 and TRBJ2-5; D not certain. The length of the CDR3 is 13 residues. Germline values: CDR1 SGHVS, CDR2 FNYEAQ. The V end lost 5 bases, the J end lost 2 bases, and 9 bases lay between the germline ends. Based on the CDR3 plus reference TRBV7-6 and TRBJ2-5, the full variable domain is GAGVSQSPRYKVTKRGQDVALRCDPISGHVSLYWYRQALGQGPEFLTYFNYEAQQDKSGLPNDRFSAERPEGSISTLTIQRTEQRDSAMYRCASSLSLQETQYFGPGTRLLVL.

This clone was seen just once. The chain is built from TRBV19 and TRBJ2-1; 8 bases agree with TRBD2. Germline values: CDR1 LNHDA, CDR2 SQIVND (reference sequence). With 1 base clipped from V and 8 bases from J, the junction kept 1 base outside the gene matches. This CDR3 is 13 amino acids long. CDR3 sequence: CASSIAGGYEQFF. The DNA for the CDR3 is TGTGCCAGTAGTATAGCGGGGGGGTATGAGCAGTTCTTC.

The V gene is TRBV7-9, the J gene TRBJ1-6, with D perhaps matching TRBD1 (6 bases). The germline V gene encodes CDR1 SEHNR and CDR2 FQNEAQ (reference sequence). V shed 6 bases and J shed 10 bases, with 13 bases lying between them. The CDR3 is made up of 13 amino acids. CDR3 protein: CASSRGDMSPLHF. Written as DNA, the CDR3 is TGTGCCAGCAGTCGAGGGGACATGTCACCCCTCCACTTT.